The 5 T cell receptor beta chains given below trace back to one sample, sequenced in a study of regulatory T cells in long-lasting Graves disease. As to time point: newly diagnosed GD, antithyroid drugs for less than 3 months. PBMC RNA was the source of the TCR library. In building TCR beta libraries, iRepertoire HTBI primers were used together with Arm-PCR of CDR3 regions. In TCRdb, the multiplex PCR reads were re-called with MiXCR into one record per CDR3 protein. Among a few hundred thousand distinct CDR3 sequences listed, roughly 16% were seen once. These data also formed part of another study, on T cells in Graves' hyperthyroidism and ophthalmopathy.

The starting material was peripheral blood mononuclear cells (PBMCs), obtained at new diagnosis, from a patient treated with antithyroid drugs. These receptor sequences come from a woman aged 18-29 years with Graves disease.

This clonotype was counted at least ten times. The chain has TRBV15 and TRBJ2-7; 7 bases line up with TRBD2. CDR3 length: 15 amino acids. Germline CDR1 is LNHNV and CDR2 is YYDKDF (reference sequence). V dropped 1 base and J dropped 4; count of bases not matched to a gene: 7. The CDR3 region is CATSRVWEGPYEQYF. The DNA of the CDR3 is TGTGCCACCAGCAGAGTGTGGGAGGGTCCGTACGAGCAGTACTTC.

The V call is TRBV20-1, the J call TRBJ2-4; 10 nucleotides agree with TRBD1. CDR1 is DFQATT and CDR2 is SNEGSKA in the germline V gene (reference sequence). The CDR3 loop spans 13 amino acids. The V gene end was trimmed by 6 bases and the J gene end by 8 bases; junction bases not matched to a gene: 7. CDR3 sequence (DNA): TGCAGTGCGTCATCCGGGACAGGGGACATTCAGTACTTC. Protein: CSASSGTGDIQYF.

This clonotype was counted at least ten times. The V and J genes are TRBV20-1 and TRBJ2-1; a possible D gene is TRBD2 (7 bases). V lost 5 bases, J lost 5 bases, and 16 bases lay in between. The CDR3 runs to 14 residues. The germline V gene encodes CDR1 DFQATT and CDR2 SNEGSKA (reference sequence). The CDR3 loop is CSAFVGGADNEQFF. The CDR3 DNA sequence: TGCAGTGCTTTTGTTGGGGGGGCCGACAATGAGCAGTTCTTC.

This chain connects TRBV2 to TRBJ1-2; D not resolved. The ends were cut back, 4 bases at V and 8 bases at J, with 5 bases in the middle. Germline CDR1 and CDR2: SNHLY and FYNNEI. The CDR3 totals 10 residues. The CDR3 bases are TGTGCCAGCAGTGTGGAAGGCTACACCTTC. This translates into CASSVEGYTF.

At least ten counts were recorded for this clonotype. Germline and junction disagree at one end, which may indicate a read error. This chain uses TRBV11-2 with TRBJ2-7; TRBD1 matches 7 bases. The germline V gene has CDR1 SGHAT and CDR2 FQNNGV. The CDR3 has 14 residues. CDR3: CASSLERGPYEQYF. The CDR3 DNA follows: TGTGCCAGCAGCCTAGAGAGGGGGCCCTACGAGCAGTACTTC.